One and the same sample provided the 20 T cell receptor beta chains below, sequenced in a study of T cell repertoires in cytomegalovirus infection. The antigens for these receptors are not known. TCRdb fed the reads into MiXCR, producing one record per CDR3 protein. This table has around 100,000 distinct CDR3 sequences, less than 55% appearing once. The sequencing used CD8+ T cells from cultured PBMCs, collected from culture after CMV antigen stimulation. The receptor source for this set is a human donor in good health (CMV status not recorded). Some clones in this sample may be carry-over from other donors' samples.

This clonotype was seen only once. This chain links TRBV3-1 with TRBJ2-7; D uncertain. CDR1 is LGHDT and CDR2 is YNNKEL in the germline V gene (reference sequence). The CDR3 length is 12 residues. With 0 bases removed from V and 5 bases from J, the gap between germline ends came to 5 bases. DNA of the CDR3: TGTGCCAGCAGCCAAGATTACGACGAGCAGTACTTC. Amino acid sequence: CASSQDYDEQYF.

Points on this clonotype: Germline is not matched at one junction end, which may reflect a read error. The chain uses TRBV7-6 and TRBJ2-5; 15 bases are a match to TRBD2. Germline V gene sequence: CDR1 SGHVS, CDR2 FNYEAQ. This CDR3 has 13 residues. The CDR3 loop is CASSLGTSGGLHF. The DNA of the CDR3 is TGTGCCAGCAGCTTGGGGACTAGCGGGGGGTTGCACTTC. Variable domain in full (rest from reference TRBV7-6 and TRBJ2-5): GAGVSQSPRYKVTKRGQDVALRCDPISGHVSLYWYRQALGQGPEFLTYFNYEAQQDKSGLPNDRFSAERPEGSISTLTIQRTEQRDSAMYRCASSLGTSGGLHFGPGTRLLVL.

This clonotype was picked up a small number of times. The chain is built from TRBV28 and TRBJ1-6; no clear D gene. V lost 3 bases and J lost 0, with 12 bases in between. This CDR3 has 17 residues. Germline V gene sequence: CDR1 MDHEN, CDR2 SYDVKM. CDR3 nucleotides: TGTGCCAGCAGTTTCAGGCGGTCGCGCTCCTATAATTCACCCCTCCACTTT. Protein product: CASSFRRSRSYNSPLHF.

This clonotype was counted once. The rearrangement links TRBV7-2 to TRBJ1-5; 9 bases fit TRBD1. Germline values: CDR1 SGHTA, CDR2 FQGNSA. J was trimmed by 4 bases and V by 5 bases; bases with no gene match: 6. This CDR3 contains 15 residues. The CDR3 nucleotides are TGTGCCAGCAGCCCCCGACAGGGGGGTAATCAGCCCCAGCATTTT. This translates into CASSPRQGGNQPQHF.

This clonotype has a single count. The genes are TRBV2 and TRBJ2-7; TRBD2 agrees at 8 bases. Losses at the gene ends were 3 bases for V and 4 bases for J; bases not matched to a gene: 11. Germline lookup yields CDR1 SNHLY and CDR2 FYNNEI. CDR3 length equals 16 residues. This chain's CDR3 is CASSDPGPTSGYEQYF. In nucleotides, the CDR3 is TGTGCCAGCAGTGACCCAGGGCCTACTAGCGGTTACGAGCAGTACTTC.

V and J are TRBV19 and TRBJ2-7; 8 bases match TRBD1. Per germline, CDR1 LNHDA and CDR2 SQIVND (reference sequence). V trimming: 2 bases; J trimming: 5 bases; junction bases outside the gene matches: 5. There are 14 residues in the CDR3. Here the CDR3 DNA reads TGTGCCAGTAGTATATTGGCAGGGGGCAACGAGCAGTACTTC. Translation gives CASSILAGGNEQYF.

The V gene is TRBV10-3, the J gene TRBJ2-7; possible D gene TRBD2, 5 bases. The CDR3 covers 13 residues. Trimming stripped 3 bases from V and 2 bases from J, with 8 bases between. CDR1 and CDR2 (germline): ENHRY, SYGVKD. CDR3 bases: TGTGCCATCAGTGAATCGACTACCTACGAGCAGTACTTC. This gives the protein CAISESTTYEQYF.

The CDR3 DNA sequence: TGTGCCAGTAGTTCCGGGGGCGGCTACACCTTC. This codes for CASSSGGGYTF. The rearrangement links TRBV19 to TRBJ1-2; D is possibly TRBD1 (6 bases). V gave up 5 bases and J gave up 8 bases, with 9 bases separating them. CDR1 is LNHDA, CDR2 SQIVND, per germline (reference sequence). The CDR3 sequence is 11 residues long. Full variable domain (remainder filled in from reference TRBV19 and TRBJ1-2): DGGITQSPKYLFRKEGQNVTLSCEQNLNHDAMYWYRQDPGQGLRLIYYSQIVNDFQKGDIAEGYSVSREKKESFPLTVTSAQKNPTAFYLCASSSGGGYTFGSGTRLTVV.

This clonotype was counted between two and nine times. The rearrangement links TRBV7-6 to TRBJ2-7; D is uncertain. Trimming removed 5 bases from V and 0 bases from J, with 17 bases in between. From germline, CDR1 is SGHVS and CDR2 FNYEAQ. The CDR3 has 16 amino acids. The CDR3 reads CASSHPRAESSYEQYF. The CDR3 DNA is TGTGCCAGCAGCCACCCCCGGGCGGAAAGCTCCTACGAGCAGTACTTC.

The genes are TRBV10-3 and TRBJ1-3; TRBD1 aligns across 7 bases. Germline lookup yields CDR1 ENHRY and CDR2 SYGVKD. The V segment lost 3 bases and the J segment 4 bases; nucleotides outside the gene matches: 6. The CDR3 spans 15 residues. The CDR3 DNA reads TGTGCCATCAGTGACCGGGACAGCTCCGGAAACACCATATATTTT. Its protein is CAISDRDSSGNTIYF.

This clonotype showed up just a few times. CDR3 sequence reads: CASSYRATYEQYF. DNA for the CDR3: TGTGCCAGCAGCTACCGGGCCACCTACGAGCAGTACTTC. The chain links TRBV7-8 to TRBJ2-7; D not resolved. V gave up 4 bases and J gave up 2 bases, with 9 bases separating them. Germline CDR1 is SGHVS and CDR2 is FQNEAQ. The CDR3 covers 13 residues. Full variable domain (outside the CDR3, taken from reference TRBV7-8 and TRBJ2-7): GAGVSQSPRYKVAKRGQDVALRCDPISGHVSLFWYQQALGQGPEFLTYFQNEAQLDKSGLPSDRFFAERPEGSVSTLKIQRTQQEDSAVYLCASSYRATYEQYFGPGTRLTVT.

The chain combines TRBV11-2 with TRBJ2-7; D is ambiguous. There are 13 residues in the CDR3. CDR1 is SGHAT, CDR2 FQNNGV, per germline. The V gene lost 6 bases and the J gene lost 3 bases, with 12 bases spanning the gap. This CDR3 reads CASRATLYYEQYF. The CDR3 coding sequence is TGTGCCAGCAGGGCCACATTGTACTACGAGCAGTACTTC.

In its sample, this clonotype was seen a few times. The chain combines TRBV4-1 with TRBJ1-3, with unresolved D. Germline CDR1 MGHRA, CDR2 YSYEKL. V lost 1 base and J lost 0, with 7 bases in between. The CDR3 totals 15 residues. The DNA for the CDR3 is TGCGCCAGCAGCCAAGCGGGGAACTCTGGAAACACCATATATTTT. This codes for CASSQAGNSGNTIYF.

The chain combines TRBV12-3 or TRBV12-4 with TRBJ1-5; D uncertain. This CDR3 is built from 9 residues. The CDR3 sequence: CAAGQPQHF. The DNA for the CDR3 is TGTGCTGCGGGGCAGCCCCAGCATTTT.

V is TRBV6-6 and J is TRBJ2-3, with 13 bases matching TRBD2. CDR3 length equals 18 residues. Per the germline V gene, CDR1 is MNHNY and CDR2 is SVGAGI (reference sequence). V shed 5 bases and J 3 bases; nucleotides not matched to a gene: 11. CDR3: CASSHRTSGGPGTDTQYF. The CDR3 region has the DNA TGTGCCAGCAGTCACCGGACTAGCGGGGGTCCGGGAACAGATACGCAGTATTTT.

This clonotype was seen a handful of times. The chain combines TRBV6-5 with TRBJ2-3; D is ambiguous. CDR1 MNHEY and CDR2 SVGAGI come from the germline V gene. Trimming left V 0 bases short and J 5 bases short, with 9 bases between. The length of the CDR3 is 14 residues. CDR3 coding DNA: TGTGCCAGCAGTTACTCGAACCTTGGAGATACGCAGTATTTT. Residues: CASSYSNLGDTQYF.

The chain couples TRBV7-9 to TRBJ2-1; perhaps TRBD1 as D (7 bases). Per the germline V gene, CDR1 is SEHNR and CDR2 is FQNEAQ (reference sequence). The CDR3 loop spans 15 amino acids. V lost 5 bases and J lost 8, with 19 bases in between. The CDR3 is CASSPEGAGFYEQFF. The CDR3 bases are TGTGCCAGCAGCCCGGAGGGGGCAGGGTTTTATGAGCAGTTCTTC.

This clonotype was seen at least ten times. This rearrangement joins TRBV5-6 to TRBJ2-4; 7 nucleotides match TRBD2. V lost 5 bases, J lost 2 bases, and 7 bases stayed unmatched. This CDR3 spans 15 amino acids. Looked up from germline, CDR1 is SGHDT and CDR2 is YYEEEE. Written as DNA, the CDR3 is TGTGCCAGCAGTCGCCTAGCGGACCCCAAAAACATTCAGTACTTC. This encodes CASSRLADPKNIQYF.

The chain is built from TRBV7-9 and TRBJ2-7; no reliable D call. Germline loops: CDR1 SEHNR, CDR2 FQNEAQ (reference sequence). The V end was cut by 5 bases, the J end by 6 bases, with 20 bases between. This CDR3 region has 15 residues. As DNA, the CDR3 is TGTGCCAGCAGCCCACCCCGGTCGAGAGGCCCCGAGCAGTACTTC. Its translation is CASSPPRSRGPEQYF. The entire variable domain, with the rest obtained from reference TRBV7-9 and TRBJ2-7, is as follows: DTGVSQNPRHKITKRGQNVTFRCDPISEHNRLYWYRQTLGQGPEFLTYFQNEAQLEKSRLLSDRFSAERPKGSFSTLEIQRTEQGDSAMYLCASSPPRSRGPEQYFGPGTRLTVT.

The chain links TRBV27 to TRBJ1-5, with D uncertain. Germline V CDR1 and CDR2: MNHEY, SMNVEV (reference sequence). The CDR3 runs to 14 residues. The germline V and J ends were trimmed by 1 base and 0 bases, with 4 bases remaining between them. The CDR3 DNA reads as TGTGCCAGCAGTTTATATGATAGCAATCAGCCCCAGCATTTT. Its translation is CASSLYDSNQPQHF.